A single sample gave rise to the 11 T cell receptor beta chains below, sequenced in a study of response to subunit inactivated influenza vaccine. TCRdb used MiXCR to reprocess the RT-PCR reads, holding one entry per CDR3 protein. The profile covers hundreds of thousands of distinct CDR3 sequences, with about 8% appearing a single time and 10% to 15% taken by the ten largest. The input for sequencing was PBMCs from blood, taken about 24 months after vaccination. The receptors come from a man between 50 and 75 years old who received an inactivated influenza vaccine.

CDR3 coding DNA: TGTGCCAGCAGCTTAACTTTTTCAACCGGCTACACCTTC. It is translated as CASSLTFSTGYTF. The V and J genes are TRBV7-2 and TRBJ1-2; D is undetermined. The V end lost 2 bases, the J end lost 8 bases, and 12 bases lay between the germline ends. Germline CDR1 reads SGHTA; CDR2 reads FQGNSA. The CDR3 runs 13 residues.

This sequence joins TRBV5-1 and TRBJ2-3; no firm D call. The CDR3 contains 13 residues. CDR1 and CDR2 (germline): SGHRS, YFSETQ. V was shortened by 5 bases and J by 2 bases, with 9 bases between the two germline ends. The CDR3 here is CASRSAPTDTQYF. CDR3 nucleotide sequence: TGCGCCAGCAGAAGCGCACCCACAGATACGCAGTATTTT.

The CDR3 DNA sequence: TGTGCCAGCTCACCAAAAGCCGACACAGATACGCAGTATTTT. This sequence encodes CASSPKADTDTQYF. V and J are TRBV18 and TRBJ2-3; D is undetermined. The germline CDR1 and CDR2 sequences are KGHSH and LQKENI. V was trimmed by 2 bases and J by 2 bases, leaving 8 bases between them. There are 14 residues in the CDR3.

This clonotype was found a few times. This chain connects TRBV7-9 to TRBJ1-2, with D perhaps TRBD1 (6 bases). CDR3 length: 17 amino acids. Per the germline V gene, CDR1 is SEHNR and CDR2 is FQNEAQ (reference sequence). The V end was cut by 8 bases, the J end by 9 bases, with 31 bases between. The CDR3: CASGGGFRPPYYKRYTF. CDR3 bases: TGTGCCAGCGGAGGGGGGTTTCGGCCTCCCTACTATAAGCGCTACACCTTC.

The V and J genes are TRBV6-6 and TRBJ2-7; D ambiguous. The V gene lost 0 bases and the J gene lost 5 bases, with 8 bases spanning the gap. The CDR3 consists of 13 residues. Germline V gene lookup returns CDR1 MNHNY and CDR2 SVGAGI (reference sequence). The CDR3 spells CASSYSPVHEQYF. Written as DNA, the CDR3 is TGTGCCAGCAGTTACTCACCGGTCCACGAGCAGTACTTC.

This clonotype turned up a few times. The chain uses TRBV20-1 and TRBJ2-3; no clear D. Germline-derived CDR1 and CDR2 are DFQATT and SNEGSKA (reference sequence). Trimming left V 1 base short and J 1 base short, with 12 bases between. The CDR3 has 15 residues. The CDR3 protein is CSARGRRHRTDTQYF. Here the CDR3 DNA reads TGCAGTGCTAGAGGACGTAGACACCGCACAGATACGCAGTATTTT.

V usage is TRBV29-1 and J usage is TRBJ2-7; 14 bases agree with TRBD2. The germline gives CDR1 SQVTM, CDR2 ANQGSEA. Trimming removed 4 bases from V and 3 bases from J; junction bases left unmatched: 2. This CDR3 comprises 14 residues. The CDR3 sequence: CSVGGLAGVYEQYF. Here the CDR3 DNA reads TGCAGCGTTGGGGGACTAGCGGGAGTCTACGAGCAGTACTTC.

The CDR3 loop reads CASSVGARSYNEQFF. As DNA, the CDR3 is TGTGCCAGCAGCGTCGGTGCGAGGTCCTACAATGAGCAGTTCTTC. This sequence joins TRBV9 and TRBJ2-1; D not certain. CDR1 and CDR2 from the germline V gene are SGDLS and YYNGEE. CDR3 length: 15 amino acids. V lost 2 bases and J lost 1, with 10 bases in between.

This clonotype was detected many times. The chain uses TRBV5-1 and TRBJ1-4; D perhaps matches TRBD1 (5 bases). The germline V gene has CDR1 SGHRS and CDR2 YFSETQ. This CDR3 spans 14 amino acids. Deletions cut 4 bases from V and 0 bases from J, with 7 bases between. The CDR3 loop reads CASSVGATNEKLFF. The CDR3 DNA reads as TGCGCCAGCAGCGTGGGGGCAACTAATGAAAAACTGTTTTTT.

At least ten counts were recorded for this clonotype. The chain uses TRBV9 and TRBJ2-3; D remains ambiguous. CDR1 is SGDLS and CDR2 is YYNGEE in the germline V gene. Trimming left V 3 bases short and J 5 bases short, with 16 bases between. CDR3 length equals 15 residues. CDR3 DNA: TGTGCCAGCAGCGCAGTCGCTATGATAGGAGATACGCAGTATTTT. Protein: CASSAVAMIGDTQYF.

A few counts support this clonotype. CDR3 residues: CASSPRQGLGTDTQYF. Written as DNA, the CDR3 is TGTGCCAGCTCACCAAGGCAGGGTTTGGGCACAGATACGCAGTATTTT. The chain combines TRBV18 with TRBJ2-3; the D gene is possibly TRBD1 (5 bases). CDR1 is KGHSH and CDR2 is LQKENI in the germline V gene. The V gene lost 2 bases and the J gene lost 1 base, with 13 bases spanning the gap. The CDR3 consists of 16 residues. Full variable domain (remainder filled in from reference TRBV18 and TRBJ2-3): NAGVMQNPRHLVRRRGQEARLRCSPMKGHSHVYWYRQLPEEGLKFMVYLQKENIIDESGMPKERFSAEFPKEGPSILRIQQVVRGDSAAYFCASSPRQGLGTDTQYFGPGTRLTVL.